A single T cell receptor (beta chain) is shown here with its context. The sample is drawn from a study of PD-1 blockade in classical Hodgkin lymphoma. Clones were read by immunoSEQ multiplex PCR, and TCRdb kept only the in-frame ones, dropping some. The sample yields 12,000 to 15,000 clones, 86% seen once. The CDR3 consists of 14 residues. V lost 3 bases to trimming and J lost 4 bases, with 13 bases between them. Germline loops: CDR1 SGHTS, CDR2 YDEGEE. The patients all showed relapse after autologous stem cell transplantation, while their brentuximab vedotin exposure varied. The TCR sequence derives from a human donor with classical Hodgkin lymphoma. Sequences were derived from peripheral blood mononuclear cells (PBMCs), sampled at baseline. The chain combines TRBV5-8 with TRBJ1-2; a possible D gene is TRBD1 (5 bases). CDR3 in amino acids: CASSSAAGSYGYTF. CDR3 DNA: TGTGCCAGCAGCTCCGCAGCAGGGAGCTATGGCTACACCTTC.